Presented here are 13 T cell receptor beta chains from one specimen sequenced in a study of CD8+CD57+ T cells in acquired aplastic anemia. Profiles of TCR beta VDJ and CDR3 were generated from a genomic DNA template. TCRdb reprocessed the reads via MiXCR and lists one record per CDR3 protein. This sample has 150,000 to 200,000 distinct CDR3 sequences, with about half found just once. Patients chosen for sequencing had shown CD8+CD57+ cell expansion by flow cytometry. The sample taken for sequencing was sorted CD4+, CD8+, or CD8+CD57+ T cells (not recorded which) from PBMCs. Source of these receptors: a human donor with aplastic anemia.

With respect to this clonotype: The junction shows a germline mismatch at one end, possibly a read error. The chain joins TRBV19 to TRBJ1-1; the D is unclear. CDR1 is LNHDA and CDR2 is SQIVND in the germline V gene (reference sequence). This CDR3 spans 15 amino acids. The CDR3 loop reads CASSIWAGQNAEAFF. CDR3 nucleotides: TGTGCCAGTAGTATTTGGGCCGGCCAGAACGCTGAAGCTTTCTTT.

This clonotype has at least ten counts. The chain has TRBV7-8 and TRBJ1-1; no reliable D call. This CDR3 region has 14 residues. The germline V and J ends were trimmed by 3 bases and 1 base, with 9 bases remaining between them. Germline CDR1 reads SGHVS; CDR2 reads FQNEAQ. The CDR3 protein is CASSFGRTNTEAFF. CDR3 in DNA: TGTGCCAGCAGCTTTGGGCGGACGAACACTGAAGCTTTCTTT.

This clonotype was counted ten times or more. The chain links TRBV7-2 to TRBJ2-1, with 7 bases lining up with TRBD1. Germline CDR1 and CDR2: SGHTA and FQGNSA. Germline trimming cut 4 bases from V and 1 base from J; bases unmatched to any gene: 4. The length of the CDR3 is 15 residues. The CDR3 sequence is CASSYRQGSYNEQFF. CDR3 bases: TGTGCCAGCAGCTATCGACAGGGATCCTACAATGAGCAGTTCTTC. The full variable domain, in which reference TRBV7-2 and TRBJ2-1 provide the parts outside the CDR3, is GAGVSQSPSNKVTEKGKDVELRCDPISGHTALYWYRQSLGQGLEFLIYFQGNSAPDKSGLPSDRFSAERTGGSVSTLTIQRTQQEDSAVYLCASSYRQGSYNEQFFGPGTRLTVL.

This clonotype has at least ten counts. The chain has TRBV10-3 and TRBJ2-7, with 7 bases fitting TRBD1. CDR3 length equals 14 residues. Per germline, CDR1 ENHRY and CDR2 SYGVKD. V dropped 7 bases and J dropped 0; count of bases not matched to a gene: 6. The CDR3 DNA follows: TGTGCCATCAAGAGGTCAGGGGGCTCCTACGAGCAGTACTTC. Its protein product is CAIKRSGGSYEQYF.

This chain connects TRBV6-1 to TRBJ2-3; 14 nucleotides agree with TRBD2. This CDR3 contains 14 residues. The trim removed 6 bases at V and 6 bases at J, leaving 2 bases unmatched. CDR1 is MNHNS and CDR2 is SASEGT in the germline V gene. The CDR3 DNA reads as TGTGCCAGCAGCCGGACTAGCGGGGGGGATACGCAGTATTTT. Amino acid sequence: CASSRTSGGDTQYF.

This clonotype was counted ten times or more. This sequence joins TRBV6-6 and TRBJ1-5; D is undetermined. The CDR3 runs 14 residues. CDR1 and CDR2 from the germline V gene are MNHNY and SVGAGI (reference sequence). The V gene lost 3 bases and the J gene lost 3 bases, with 9 bases spanning the gap. The DNA of the CDR3 is TGTGCCAGCAGTTATGGAGGAGACAATCAGCCCCAGCATTTT. The encoded protein is CASSYGGDNQPQHF.

For this clonotype: A single base separates this from a much larger clone, so it may be a read error. The chain uses TRBV3-1 and TRBJ2-7; maybe TRBD1 (5 bases). The CDR3 covers 14 residues. CDR1 and CDR2 (germline): LGHDT, YNNKEL (reference sequence). CDR3 nucleotides: TGTGCCAGCAGCCAAGTTCCACAGGATCGCGAGCAGTGCTTC. Protein: CASSQVPQDREQCF.

Many counts were recorded for this clonotype. The V gene is TRBV5-6, the J gene TRBJ2-3, with no clear D. The CDR3 covers 15 residues. Germline V lookup: CDR1 SGHDT, CDR2 YYEEEE. Trimming took off 2 bases at V and 5 bases at J, with 15 bases between the two ends. CDR3 loop: CASSFLTLIEDTQYF. The CDR3 coding sequence is TGTGCCAGCAGCTTCCTAACGCTGATAGAAGATACGCAGTATTTT.

This clonotype has a handful of counts. The rearrangement links TRBV24-1 to TRBJ1-5, with D unclear. The length of the CDR3 is 16 residues. Trimming stripped 5 bases from V and 0 bases from J, with 13 bases between. Germline V CDR1 and CDR2: KGHDR, SFDVKD. CDR3 coding DNA: TGTGCCACCAGTGGCCTAAGAGGTCCTAGCAATCAGCCCCAGCATTTT. The encoded protein is CATSGLRGPSNQPQHF.

This clonotype was recorded at least ten times. This chain connects TRBV10-3 to TRBJ2-7, with D tentatively TRBD2 (6 bases). Trimming took off 6 bases at V and 2 bases at J, with 17 bases between the two ends. From germline, CDR1 is ENHRY and CDR2 SYGVKD. The CDR3 consists of 15 residues. This chain's CDR3 is CAISLTGSQTYEQYF. As DNA, the CDR3 is TGTGCCATCAGCCTTACCGGGAGCCAAACCTACGAGCAGTACTTC.

This chain uses TRBV7-3 with TRBJ2-5; maybe TRBD1 (6 bases). V dropped 5 bases and J dropped 5 bases, with 12 bases sitting between them. This CDR3 is 13 amino acids long. The V gene's germline CDR1 is SGHTA and CDR2 FQGTGA. The CDR3 region is CASSRTVFETQYF. The CDR3 DNA reads TGTGCCAGCAGCCGGACAGTTTTTGAGACCCAGTACTTC. The full variable domain, completed using reference TRBV7-3 and TRBJ2-5, is GAGVSQTPSNKVTEKGKYVELRCDPISGHTALYWYRQSLGQGPEFLIYFQGTGAADDSGLPNDRFFAVRPEGSVSTLKIQRTERGDSAVYLCASSRTVFETQYFGPGTRLLVL.

V gene TRBV20-1 combines with J gene TRBJ1-3; no clear D. CDR1 is DFQATT, CDR2 SNEGSKA, per germline (reference sequence). The CDR3 loop spans 13 amino acids. V dropped 2 bases and J dropped 2 bases, with 7 bases sitting between them. CDR3 in DNA: TGCAGTGCTAGACACGGTGCTGGAAACACCATATATTTT. This translates into CSARHGAGNTIYF.

The chain is built from TRBV19 and TRBJ1-2; maybe TRBD1 (5 bases). This CDR3 is 12 amino acids long. CDR1 and CDR2 from the germline V gene are LNHDA and SQIVND (reference sequence). Trimming left V 7 bases short and J 2 bases short, with 8 bases between. CDR3 residues: CASKKGNYGYTF. The CDR3 DNA reads TGTGCCAGTAAAAAGGGGAACTATGGCTACACCTTC.